Detailed here is one TCR beta chain. Its cognate antigen is unknown. V was shortened by 1 base and J by 4 bases, with 11 bases between the two germline ends. The CDR3 runs to 15 residues. The germline gives CDR1 SGHAT, CDR2 FQNNGV. The sample belongs to a study of neurological immune-mediated disorders. For the study at large: Secondary progressive cases numbered 3 among the roughly 35 multiple sclerosis patients, while the other 31 were relapsing-remitting.

The time point is: longitudinal time-point 2. Overall study findings and caveats: Clinical and MRI features did not associate with the cluster found in multiple sclerosis patients. The study found no CDR3 amino acid sequences shared by expanded clones across subjects, suggesting private repertoires in all groups.

Each TCR transcript was tagged with a 10-nucleotide random UMI during 5'RACE. TCRdb re-derived calls from the 5' RACE reads in MiXCR, one entry per CDR3 protein. The table has approximately 80,000 distinct CDR3 sequences, 5.5% to 6.5% seen once. The sequenced sample was PBMCs. The V call is TRBV11-2, the J call TRBJ2-1; a possible D gene is TRBD2 (5 bases). This clonotype was obtained from a woman aged 55-70 years with multiple sclerosis. CDR3 nucleotides: TGTGCCAGCAGCTTAGTGGTCTCGGGGTACAATGAGCAGTTCTTC. Amino acids: CASSLVVSGYNEQFF. The whole variable domain, filled in from reference TRBV11-2 and TRBJ2-1, reads EAGVAQSPRYKIIEKRQSVAFWCNPISGHATLYWYQQILGQGPKLLIQFQNNGVVDDSQLPKDRFSAERLKGVDSTLKIQPAKLEDSAVYLCASSLVVSGYNEQFFGPGTRLTVL.